These 7 T cell receptor beta chains share one sample of origin, sequenced in a study of post-analysis software for immune sequencing data. Overall study findings and caveats: Several TRBV segments (TRBV5-6, TRBV5-1 and TRBV20-1 among them) occurred more frequently in patients than in controls.

Antigens for these TCRs are unknown. cDNA libraries for TCR beta contained unique molecular identifiers. MiXCR, run by TCRdb on the PCR reads, gives a single entry per CDR3 protein. Among over 700,000 distinct CDR3 sequences, just under 30% were seen once, and the ten largest hold 0.55% to 0.65%. The sequencing input was blood. These receptors originate from a girl aged 10-17 years with multiple sclerosis.

This chain links TRBV9 with TRBJ1-1; D is unclear. Germline V gene lookup returns CDR1 SGDLS and CDR2 YYNGEE. The ends were cut back, 4 bases at V and 5 bases at J, with 15 bases in the middle. This CDR3 has 14 amino acids. CDR3: CASSPFWAGTEAFF. CDR3 DNA sequence: TGTGCCAGCAGCCCCTTCTGGGCGGGGACTGAAGCTTTCTTT. Using reference TRBV9 and TRBJ1-1 for the parts outside the CDR3, the full variable domain is DSGVTQTPKHLITATGQRVTLRCSPRSGDLSVYWYQQSLDQGLQFLIQYYNGEERAKGNILERFSAQQFPDLHSELNLSSLELGDSALYFCASSPFWAGTEAFFGQGTRLTVV.

This clonotype occurred a few times. The gene calls are TRBV21-1 and TRBJ2-6. TRBV21-1 counts as a pseudogene. CDR3 length equals 18 residues. CDR3 region: CASSKPQGQGSGANVLTF. The CDR3 nucleotides read TGTGCCAGCAGCAAACCGCAGGGACAGGGCTCTGGGGCCAACGTCCTGACTTTC.

In this sample, this clonotype turned up once. The chain combines TRBV20-1 with TRBJ1-5, with D unclear. This CDR3 contains 15 residues. With 0 bases removed from V and 3 bases from J, the gap between germline ends came to 12 bases. CDR1 is DFQATT and CDR2 is SNEGSKA in the germline V gene (reference sequence). CDR3 coding DNA: TGCAGTGCTAGAGATTTGCGGTATCTCAATCAGCCCCAGCATTTT. Amino acid sequence: CSARDLRYLNQPQHF.

V gene TRBV20-1 combines with J gene TRBJ2-3; no definite D call. Trimming removed 1 base at V and 8 bases at J, with 19 bases between. The length of the CDR3 is 15 residues. The germline gives CDR1 DFQATT, CDR2 SNEGSKA (reference sequence). CDR3 loop: CSARARIRLGGTQYF. The CDR3, as DNA: TGCAGTGCTAGAGCACGTATCCGCCTGGGTGGTACGCAGTATTTT.

This clonotype was counted a few times. This rearrangement joins TRBV5-1 to TRBJ1-2; D is possibly TRBD1 (5 bases). CDR3 size: 15 residues. V lost 6 bases, J lost 2 bases, and 17 bases lay in between. Germline CDR1 SGHRS, CDR2 YFSETQ. CDR3 sequence: CASTRDDRANYGYTF. CDR3 coding DNA: TGCGCCAGCACGCGGGACGACAGAGCCAACTATGGCTACACCTTC.

This clonotype was observed a handful of times. The J gene is TRBJ1-2, the V gene TRBV7-9, with D uncertain. This CDR3 comprises 15 residues. Trimming cost V 3 bases and J 4 bases, with 15 bases left between them. CDR1 is SEHNR and CDR2 is FQNEAQ in the germline V gene (reference sequence). The CDR3, as DNA: TGTGCCAGCAGCTTGTCCACCCCGGGAACCTATGGCTACACCTTC. This encodes CASSLSTPGTYGYTF. The full variable domain, completed using reference TRBV7-9 and TRBJ1-2, is DTGVSQNPRHKITKRGQNVTFRCDPISEHNRLYWYRQTLGQGPEFLTYFQNEAQLEKSRLLSDRFSAERPKGSFSTLEIQRTEQGDSAMYLCASSLSTPGTYGYTFGSGTRLTVV.

V usage is TRBV7-9 and J usage is TRBJ2-1; 13 nucleotides line up with TRBD2. This CDR3 comprises 16 residues. The germline CDR1 and CDR2 sequences are SEHNR and FQNEAQ (reference sequence). With V trimmed by 4 bases and J by 1 base, 1 base remained unmatched. CDR3 sequence (DNA): TGTGCCAGCAGCTCACTAGCGGGGGGGTCCTACAATGAGCAGTTCTTC. Amino acid sequence: CASSSLAGGSYNEQFF.